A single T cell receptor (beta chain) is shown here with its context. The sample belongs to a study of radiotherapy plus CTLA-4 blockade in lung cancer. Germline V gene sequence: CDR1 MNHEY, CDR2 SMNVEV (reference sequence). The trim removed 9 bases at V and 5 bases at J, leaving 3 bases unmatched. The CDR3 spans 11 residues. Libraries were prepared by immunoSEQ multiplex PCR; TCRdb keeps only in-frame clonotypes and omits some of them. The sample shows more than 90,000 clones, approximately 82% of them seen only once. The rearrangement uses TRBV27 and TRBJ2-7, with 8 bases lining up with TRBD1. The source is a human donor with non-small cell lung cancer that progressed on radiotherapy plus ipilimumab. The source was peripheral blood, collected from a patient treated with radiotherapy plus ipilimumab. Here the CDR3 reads CASSGGNEQYF. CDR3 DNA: TGTGCCAGTTCAGGGGGCAACGAGCAGTACTTC.